This T cell receptor beta chain is from a study of T-cell reconstitution after alpha-beta-depleted transplantation in children. Study-level points and caveats: One year after transplant, T-cell counts and diversity came mostly from newly produced T cells. Several hundred expanded graft clones reportedly gave rise to the alpha-beta T cells present about two months after transplant. Surviving recipient T cells and thymic progenitors produced the high day-60 TCRbeta diversity seen in some patients.

This clonotype was seen more than once but under ten times. What it binds is not known. Unique molecular identifiers were used in preparing the TCRbeta library. MiXCR, applied by TCRdb to the PCR reads, yields one record per CDR3 protein. This sample carries around 450,000 distinct CDR3 sequences, about 10% of them seen once, and the ten largest clones take just over 2%. The sequencing used PBMCs, collected before TCRalphabeta/CD19-depleted stem cell transplant. This clonotype was obtained from a child aged 2 to 10 with inherited bone marrow failure, due to receive a stem cell transplant.

DNA of the CDR3: TGCAGTGCTAGTGGGACTAGCGGGGTTAGCTCCTACAATGAGCAGTTCTTC. This codes for CSASGTSGVSSYNEQFF. The chain has TRBV20-1 and TRBJ2-1; 13 bases fit TRBD2. The CDR3 extends over 17 amino acids. Germline values: CDR1 DFQATT, CDR2 SNEGSKA (reference sequence). V was pared by 3 bases and J by 0 bases, with 5 bases of the junction left unmatched.